The 27 T cell receptor beta chains presented below share a single source sample, sequenced in a study of shared clonotypes between healthy human individuals (dated by TCRdb to 2019 to 2021). Library preparation employed the immunoSEQ multiplex PCR assay. TCRdb provides this immuneACCESS table in a form limited to in-frame rearrangements. Some clones are lacking; in checked studies, under half of them reflect an unresolved V gene, and why the rest are absent is not known. This sample lists around 1,100,000 clones; roughly 80% were detected once. Of the sample, over 0.8% is held by the ten largest clones. The sequenced material came from memory CD4+ T cells from PBMCs. The cell subset or site label, read with the paper, signifies: CD45RA-negative fraction. Every receptor here comes from a man in his late teens or twenties in good health. Some clones in this sample may be carry-over from other donors' samples.

The rearrangement links TRBV6-1 to TRBJ1-2; D remains ambiguous. CDR1 is MNHNS, CDR2 SASEGT, per germline. The V end was cut by 7 bases, the J end by 8 bases, with 20 bases between. The CDR3 sequence is 14 residues long. In DNA, the CDR3 is TGTGCCAGCACCCCGGGTAGGGCTTCTACGGGCTACACCTTC. Protein sequence: CASTPGRASTGYTF.

The chain joins TRBV5-4 to TRBJ1-2; possibly TRBD1 for D (6 bases). V dropped 5 bases and J dropped 6 bases, with 14 bases sitting between them. The CDR3 extends over 13 amino acids. The germline gives CDR1 SGHNT, CDR2 YYREEE (reference sequence). The CDR3 protein is CASRPQGLDGYTF. The CDR3 DNA reads TGTGCCAGCAGGCCACAGGGACTCGATGGCTACACCTTC.

The genes are TRBV9 and TRBJ2-7; 8 nucleotides align to TRBD2. Trimming cost V 0 bases and J 7 bases; bases outside gene matches: 6. This CDR3 is 14 amino acids long. Germline V gene lookup returns CDR1 SGDLS and CDR2 YYNGEE. The CDR3 here is CASSVDGRAWEQYF. In nucleotides, the CDR3 is TGTGCCAGCAGCGTAGACGGGAGGGCCTGGGAGCAGTACTTC. Using reference TRBV9 and TRBJ2-7 for the parts outside the CDR3, the full variable domain is DSGVTQTPKHLITATGQRVTLRCSPRSGDLSVYWYQQSLDQGLQFLIQYYNGEERAKGNILERFSAQQFPDLHSELNLSSLELGDSALYFCASSVDGRAWEQYFGPGTRLTVT.

In this sample, this clone turned up a few times. J is TRBJ2-1 and V is TRBV7-8; 8 bases agree with TRBD2. The CDR3 consists of 15 residues. V lost 5 bases and J lost 0; bases outside the gene matches: 3. The germline CDR1 and CDR2 sequences are SGHVS and FQNEAQ. As DNA, the CDR3 is TGTGCCAGCAGCCTTAGCGGGGTCTCCTACAATGAGCAGTTCTTC. Its protein is CASSLSGVSYNEQFF.

This clone was observed a single time. The V and J genes are TRBV21-1 and TRBJ2-7. TRBV21-1 is a documented pseudogene. The CDR3 loop spans 16 amino acids. CDR3 protein: CASSKGGAQSRDEQYF. In DNA, the CDR3 is TGTGCCAGCAGCAAAGGCGGAGCGCAGAGTAGGGACGAGCAGTACTTC.

The chain combines TRBV28 with TRBJ1-1, with 8 bases aligning to TRBD1. The germline CDR1 and CDR2 sequences are MDHEN and SYDVKM. The CDR3 loop spans 14 amino acids. V was pared by 5 bases and J by 6 bases, with 8 bases of the junction left unmatched. The CDR3 DNA follows: TGTGCCAGCAGTATCGACAGGGGCAATTCTGAAGCTTTCTTT. Translation gives CASSIDRGNSEAFF.

This clone appeared a few times. The same CDR3 can be traced to other DNA sequences in this sample. The V and J genes are TRBV5-1 and TRBJ2-5, with D hard to call. The V end lost 3 bases, the J end lost 4 bases, and 10 bases lay between the germline ends. Germline V gene lookup returns CDR1 SGHRS and CDR2 YFSETQ. This CDR3 has 13 amino acids. CDR3 DNA sequence: TGCGCCAGCAGCTGGGCCGGCGGAGAGACCCAGTACTTC. Protein product: CASSWAGGETQYF. Supplemented by reference TRBV5-1 and TRBJ2-5, the full variable domain reads KAGVTQTPRYLIKTRGQQVTLSCSPISGHRSVSWYQQTPGQGLQFLFEYFSETQRNKGNFPGRFSGRQFSNSRSEMNVSTLELGDSALYLCASSWAGGETQYFGPGTRLLVL.

Concerning this clone: Additional DNA sequences in this sample encode the identical CDR3. The V gene is TRBV2, the J gene TRBJ2-7; 7 bases map to TRBD1. This CDR3 is 12 amino acids long. The J segment lost 3 bases and the V segment lost 6 bases, leaving 2 bases of the junction unmatched. In germline, CDR1 is SNHLY, CDR2 FYNNEI. The CDR3, as DNA: TGTGCCAGCAGCGCAGGGGGCTACGAGCAGTACTTC. Its translation: CASSAGGYEQYF.

Points on this clone: Other DNA sequences in this sample translate to the same CDR3. The chain links TRBV28 to TRBJ1-2, with D perhaps matching TRBD1 (5 bases). In germline, CDR1 is MDHEN, CDR2 SYDVKM. The CDR3 extends over 11 amino acids. V shed 10 bases and J shed 2 bases, with 8 bases lying between them. CDR3 sequence reads: CAIRVNYGYTF. DNA of the CDR3: TGTGCCATCAGGGTCAACTATGGCTACACCTTC.

This clone came up a few times. The V call is TRBV28, the J call TRBJ2-7, with D perhaps TRBD2 (6 bases). V gave up 6 bases and J gave up 0 bases, with 24 bases separating them. Germline CDR1 MDHEN, CDR2 SYDVKM. The CDR3 totals 18 residues. The CDR3 spells CASSTLGGEERSSYEQYF. In nucleotides, the CDR3 is TGTGCCAGCAGCACCCTAGGCGGGGAGGAAAGGAGCTCCTACGAGCAGTACTTC.

The chain carries TRBV6-1 and TRBJ1-1, with 8 bases that match TRBD1. The germline V gene encodes CDR1 MNHNS and CDR2 SASEGT. This CDR3 spans 15 amino acids. The V and J ends lost 7 bases and 4 bases, in that order; junction bases with no gene match: 11. DNA for the CDR3: TGTGCCAGCACATCTTGGGGGCAGGGGGCCACTGAAGCTTTCTTT. Translated, it gives CASTSWGQGATEAFF.

This clone came up once. The V call is TRBV28, the J call TRBJ2-5; 8 positions match TRBD1. Unmatched junction bases numbered 6, after V lost 6 bases and J lost 0 bases. The CDR3 runs 15 residues. CDR1 and CDR2 from the germline V gene are MDHEN and SYDVKM. CDR3 sequence reads: CASRAGGANQETQYF. The CDR3 DNA is TGTGCCAGCAGGGCAGGGGGCGCCAACCAAGAGACCCAGTACTTC. Based on the CDR3 plus reference TRBV28 and TRBJ2-5, the full variable domain is DVKVTQSSRYLVKRTGEKVFLECVQDMDHENMFWYRQDPGLGLRLIYFSYDVKMKEKGDIPEGYSVSREKKERFSLILESASTNQTSMYLCASRAGGANQETQYFGPGTRLLVL.

The rearrangement joins TRBV2 to TRBJ2-2; D is uncertain. The CDR3 length is 13 residues. Germline-derived CDR1 and CDR2 are SNHLY and FYNNEI. V shed 7 bases and J shed 5 bases, with 11 bases lying between them. The CDR3 nucleotides read TGTGCCAGCATGAGACAACCGACCGGGGAGCTGTTTTTT. Amino acids: CASMRQPTGELFF.

The chain couples TRBV11-2 to TRBJ2-7; 8 bases are a match to TRBD1. The junction had 5 bases not matched to a gene; V was cut back by 0 bases and J by 4 bases. In germline, CDR1 is SGHAT, CDR2 FQNNGV. CDR3 length: 15 amino acids. The CDR3 loop is CASSLELGQAYEQYF. CDR3 bases: TGTGCCAGCAGCTTAGAACTGGGACAGGCTTACGAGCAGTACTTC.

The chain links TRBV5-6 to TRBJ2-5, with D tentatively TRBD2 (7 bases). The CDR3 spans 16 residues. Trimming stripped 0 bases from V and 1 base from J, with 13 bases between. Germline CDR1 and CDR2: SGHDT and YYEEEE. CDR3 bases: TGTGCCAGCAGCTTGGGGGGGGGCCCTACCCAAGAGACCCAGTACTTC. As protein: CASSLGGGPTQETQYF. Complete variable domain (other parts from reference TRBV5-6 and TRBJ2-5): DAGVTQSPTHLIKTRGQQVTLRCSPKSGHDTVSWYQQALGQGPQFIFQYYEEEERQRGNFPDRFSGHQFPNYSSELNVNALLLGDSALYLCASSLGGGPTQETQYFGPGTRLLVL.

The V and J genes are TRBV11-2 and TRBJ2-1; TRBD2 aligns across 14 bases. From germline, CDR1 is SGHAT and CDR2 FQNNGV. The CDR3 is 20 amino acids. The junction had 7 bases not matched to a gene; V was cut back by 0 bases and J by 0 bases. CDR3: CASSLDSGTSGRLSYNEQFF. The CDR3 DNA is TGTGCCAGCAGCTTAGATTCGGGGACTAGCGGGAGACTCTCCTACAATGAGCAGTTCTTC.

This clone was counted once. The rearrangement links TRBV28 to TRBJ2-5, with 7 bases aligning to TRBD1. The V and J ends lost 5 bases and 5 bases, in that order; junction bases with no gene match: 11. The CDR3 is 15 amino acids. Germline lookup yields CDR1 MDHEN and CDR2 SYDVKM. The CDR3 DNA reads TGTGCCAGCAGTATGACTACAGGGGATTGGGAGACCCAGTACTTC. As protein: CASSMTTGDWETQYF.

The V call is TRBV18, the J call TRBJ2-1; tentative D call: TRBD2 (6 bases). Germline V gene sequence: CDR1 KGHSH, CDR2 LQKENI. The CDR3 covers 15 residues. V was pared by 5 bases and J by 5 bases, with 16 bases between. The DNA for the CDR3 is TGTGCCAGCTCAGCATTCTCGGGGGTAAACAATGAGCAGTTCTTC. Amino acid sequence: CASSAFSGVNNEQFF.

The chain employs TRBV7-6 and TRBJ2-3; 7 bases agree with TRBD2. The germline gives CDR1 SGHVS, CDR2 FNYEAQ. This CDR3 is built from 15 residues. V lost 2 bases to trimming and J lost 4 bases; unmatched junction nucleotides: 6. This chain's CDR3 is CASSLQSTSADTQYF. The CDR3 DNA follows: TGTGCCAGCAGCTTACAGTCCACTAGCGCAGATACGCAGTATTTT.

This clone appeared a few times. At the DNA level, this CDR3 is encoded by other sequences in the same sample as well. J is TRBJ2-7 and V is TRBV14, with TRBD1 matching over 9 bases. V was clipped by 4 bases and J by 2 bases; unmatched bases: 3. CDR1 and CDR2 from the germline V gene are SGHDN and FVKESK. CDR3 size: 14 residues. CDR3 nucleotides: TGTGCCAGCAGCCCTCGACAGGGGGCCTACGAGCAGTACTTC. Translated, it gives CASSPRQGAYEQYF. The whole variable domain, remainder taken from reference TRBV14 and TRBJ2-7, is EAGVTQFPSHSVIEKGQTVTLRCDPISGHDNLYWYRRVMGKEIKFLLHFVKESKQDESGMPNNRFLAERTGGTYSTLKVQPAELEDSGVYFCASSPRQGAYEQYFGPGTRLTVT.

The CDR3 region is CASSDSLNYNEQFF. The CDR3 nucleotides read TGTGCCAGCAGTGACTCCTTAAACTACAATGAGCAGTTCTTC. V usage is TRBV2 and J usage is TRBJ2-1; D ambiguous. The CDR3 spans 14 residues. Germline V gene lookup returns CDR1 SNHLY and CDR2 FYNNEI. V lost 3 bases, J lost 3 bases, and 9 bases lay in between.

Details on this clone: Distinct nucleotide sequences in the sample also encode this CDR3. This sequence joins TRBV7-2 and TRBJ1-2; D possibly corresponds to TRBD1 (5 bases). With 4 bases removed from V and 4 bases from J, the gap between germline ends came to 10 bases. The CDR3 spans 13 residues. Germline loops: CDR1 SGHTA, CDR2 FQGNSA. CDR3 nucleotide sequence: TGTGCCAGCAGCTCTTCAGGGATCTATGGCTACACCTTC. Its translation: CASSSSGIYGYTF. Full variable domain (outside the CDR3, taken from reference TRBV7-2 and TRBJ1-2): GAGVSQSPSNKVTEKGKDVELRCDPISGHTALYWYRQSLGQGLEFLIYFQGNSAPDKSGLPSDRFSAERTGGSVSTLTIQRTQQEDSAVYLCASSSSGIYGYTFGSGTRLTVV.

This sequence joins TRBV11-2 and TRBJ2-7; 10 bases agree with TRBD1. V lost 5 bases, J lost 6 bases, and 7 bases stayed unmatched. The CDR3 is 14 residues long. CDR1 and CDR2 (germline): SGHAT, FQNNGV. CDR3 sequence reads: CASSAYRTGGEQYF. CDR3 sequence (DNA): TGTGCCAGCAGCGCATATAGGACAGGGGGCGAGCAGTACTTC.

The chain couples TRBV7-9 to TRBJ2-3, with D perhaps matching TRBD1 (6 bases). V lost 0 bases and J 5 bases, leaving 9 bases between the germline ends. The CDR3 has 14 residues. CDR1 and CDR2 (germline): SEHNR, FQNEAQ (reference sequence). CDR3 sequence reads: CASSLAGGGDTQYF. DNA of the CDR3: TGTGCCAGCAGCTTAGCTGGGGGCGGAGATACGCAGTATTTT.

This clone was observed a few times. The genes are TRBV28 and TRBJ1-3; D not resolved. V was clipped by 1 base and J by 1 base, with 5 bases between them. The V gene's germline CDR1 is MDHEN and CDR2 SYDVKM. The CDR3 contains 14 residues. The CDR3 loop reads CASSLSRSGNTIYF. The CDR3 DNA reads as TGTGCCAGCAGTTTATCAAGATCTGGAAACACCATATATTTT.

With regard to this clone: A far larger clone is off by one base, so a read error is likely. V gene TRBV4-1 combines with J gene TRBJ2-7, with D uncertain. Germline V gene data show CDR1 as MGHRA and CDR2 as YSYEKL. The CDR3 extends over 13 amino acids. DNA of the CDR3: TGCGCCAGCAGCCAACTAGTGGGGTACGAGCAGCACTTC. Translated, it gives CASSQLVGYEQHF.

This clone was seen only once. V and J are TRBV5-1 and TRBJ2-5; TRBD2 agrees at 11 bases. V was clipped by 4 bases and J by 0 bases; unmatched bases: 5. Germline V CDR1 and CDR2: SGHRS, YFSETQ. The CDR3 totals 16 residues. CDR3 loop: CASSPTSGGYQETQYF. The DNA for the CDR3 is TGCGCCAGCAGCCCTACTAGCGGGGGTTACCAAGAGACCCAGTACTTC. Full variable domain (rest looked up from reference TRBV5-1 and TRBJ2-5): KAGVTQTPRYLIKTRGQQVTLSCSPISGHRSVSWYQQTPGQGLQFLFEYFSETQRNKGNFPGRFSGRQFSNSRSEMNVSTLELGDSALYLCASSPTSGGYQETQYFGPGTRLLVL.